Included here is one TCR beta chain sequence, with context. The antigen is unknown. The PCR used 60 Vbeta and 13 Jbeta primers. Produced via immunoSEQ multiplex PCR; TCRdb's table is partial and in-frame only. This sample has roughly 200,000 clones, with 80% to 85% found just once. This sample is drawn from a study of cytomegalovirus exposure and HLA in healthy donors. Study context: Researchers previously reported finding roughly 120 million unique TCR beta sequences from some 180 million T cells.

Study-level points and caveats: Trimming of TCR beta V- and J-genes showed a link, identified in a later analysis, to a missense DCLRE1C variant. Rare TCR sequences dominated, though some public TCRs recurred in many donors. In vitro testing confirmed three CMV-associated chains as specific for CMV antigens.

Sequences were obtained from PBMCs. The clonotype comes from a woman between 18 and 29 years old in good health and CMV-seronegative.

CDR3 DNA: TGCGCCAGCAGCCAAGGACGACTCGGCAGCCAAGAGACCCAGTACTTC. Protein: CASSQGRLGSQETQYF. The V gene is TRBV4-3, the J gene TRBJ2-5, with D hard to call. The CDR3 is 16 amino acids. The ends were cut back, 1 base at V and 1 base at J, with 13 bases in the middle. Germline CDR1 is LGHNA and CDR2 is YSLEER.